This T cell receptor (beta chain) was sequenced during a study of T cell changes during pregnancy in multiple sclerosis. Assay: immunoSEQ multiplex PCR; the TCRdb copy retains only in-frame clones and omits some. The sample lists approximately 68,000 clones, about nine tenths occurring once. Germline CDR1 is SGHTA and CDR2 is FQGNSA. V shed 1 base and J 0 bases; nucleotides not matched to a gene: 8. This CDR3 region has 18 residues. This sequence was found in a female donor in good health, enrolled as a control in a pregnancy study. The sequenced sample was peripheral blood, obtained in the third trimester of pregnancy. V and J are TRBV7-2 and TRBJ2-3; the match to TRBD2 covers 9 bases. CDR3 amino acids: CASSLGGLAAPSTDTQYF. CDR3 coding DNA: TGTGCCAGCAGCTTAGGGGGACTAGCAGCCCCTAGCACAGATACGCAGTATTTT.